Sequencing of this T cell receptor (beta chain) was carried out in a study of blood T cell repertoires in COVID-19. On the study more broadly: Specimens from acute and convalescent COVID-19 originated in the United States, Italy and Spain.

The assay was immunoSEQ multiplex PCR, and TCRdb's table has in-frame clones only and misses some. The table lists around 370,000 clones, roughly 91% of them singletons. This CDR3 has 16 residues. The J segment lost 6 bases and the V segment lost 0 bases, leaving 8 bases of the junction unmatched. Germline CDR1 MNHEY, CDR2 SVGAGI. V gene TRBV6-5 combines with J gene TRBJ2-5; 9 bases align to TRBD2. The source is a woman younger than 30 who had recovered from COVID-19. Input material: PBMCs or T cells enriched from blood (not recorded which). In DNA form, the CDR3 reads TGTGCCAGCAGTTACTCTGTTTTAGCGGGGGTCAAGACCCAGTACTTC. Protein product: CASSYSVLAGVKTQYF.